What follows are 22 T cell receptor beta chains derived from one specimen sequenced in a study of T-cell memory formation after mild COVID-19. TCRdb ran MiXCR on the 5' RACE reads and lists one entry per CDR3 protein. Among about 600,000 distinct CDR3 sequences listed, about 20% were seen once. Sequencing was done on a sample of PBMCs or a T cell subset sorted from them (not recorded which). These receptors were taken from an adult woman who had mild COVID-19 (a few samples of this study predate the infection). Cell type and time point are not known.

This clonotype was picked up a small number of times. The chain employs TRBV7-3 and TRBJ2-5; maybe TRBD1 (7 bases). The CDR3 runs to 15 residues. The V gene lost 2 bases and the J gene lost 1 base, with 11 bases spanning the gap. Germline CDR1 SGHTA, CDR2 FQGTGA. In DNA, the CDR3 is TGTGCCAGCAGCTTATCAGGGGGGCGCCAAGAGACCCAGTACTTC. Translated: CASSLSGGRQETQYF.

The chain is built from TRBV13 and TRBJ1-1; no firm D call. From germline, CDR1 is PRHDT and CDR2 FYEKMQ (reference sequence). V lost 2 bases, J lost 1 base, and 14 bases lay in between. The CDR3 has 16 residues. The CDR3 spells CASSLPSTLANTEAFF. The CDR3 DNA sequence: TGTGCCAGCAGCTTACCGAGCACTCTGGCGAACACTGAAGCTTTCTTT.

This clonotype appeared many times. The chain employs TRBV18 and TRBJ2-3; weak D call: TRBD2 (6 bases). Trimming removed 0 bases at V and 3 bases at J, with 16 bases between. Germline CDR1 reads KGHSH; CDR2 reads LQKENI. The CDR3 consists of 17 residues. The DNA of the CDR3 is TGTGCCAGCTCACCACCCCGACTAGGAAGAAGAACAGATACGCAGTATTTT. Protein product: CASSPPRLGRRTDTQYF. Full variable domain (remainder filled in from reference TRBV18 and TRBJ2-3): NAGVMQNPRHLVRRRGQEARLRCSPMKGHSHVYWYRQLPEEGLKFMVYLQKENIIDESGMPKERFSAEFPKEGPSILRIQQVVRGDSAAYFCASSPPRLGRRTDTQYFGPGTRLTVL.

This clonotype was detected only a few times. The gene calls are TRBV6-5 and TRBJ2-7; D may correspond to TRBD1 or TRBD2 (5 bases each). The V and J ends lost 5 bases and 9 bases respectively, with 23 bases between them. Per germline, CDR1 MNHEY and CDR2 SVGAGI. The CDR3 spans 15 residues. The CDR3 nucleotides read TGTGCCAGCAGTCAATCCCCGGGACGCCGAACGGGGCAGTACTTC. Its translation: CASSQSPGRRTGQYF.

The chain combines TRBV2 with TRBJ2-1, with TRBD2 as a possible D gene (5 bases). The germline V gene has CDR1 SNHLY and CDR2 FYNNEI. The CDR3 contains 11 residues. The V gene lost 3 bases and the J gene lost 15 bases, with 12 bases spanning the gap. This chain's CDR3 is CASSDWVSVFF. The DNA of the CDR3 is TGTGCCAGCAGTGATTGGGTTAGCGTGTTCTTC.

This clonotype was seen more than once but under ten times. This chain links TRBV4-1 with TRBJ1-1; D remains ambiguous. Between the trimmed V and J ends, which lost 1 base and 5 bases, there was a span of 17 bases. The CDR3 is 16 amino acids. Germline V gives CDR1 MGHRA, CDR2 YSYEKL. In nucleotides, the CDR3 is TGCGCCAGCAGCCAAGCCCCCGAGTGGGATGAGACTGAAGCTTTCTTT. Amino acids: CASSQAPEWDETEAFF.

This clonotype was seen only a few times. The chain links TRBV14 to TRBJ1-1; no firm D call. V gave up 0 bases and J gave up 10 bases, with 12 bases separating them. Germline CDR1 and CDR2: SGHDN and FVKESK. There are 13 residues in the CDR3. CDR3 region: CASSQDLPTRAFF. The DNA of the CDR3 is TGTGCCAGCAGCCAAGACCTACCCACGAGAGCTTTCTTT.

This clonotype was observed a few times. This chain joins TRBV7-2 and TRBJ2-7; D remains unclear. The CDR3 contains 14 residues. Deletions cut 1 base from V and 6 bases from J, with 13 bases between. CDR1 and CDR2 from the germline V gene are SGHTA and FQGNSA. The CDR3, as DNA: TGTGCCAGCAGCTTAGGTCTCACTACTCCCGAGCAGTACTTC. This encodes CASSLGLTTPEQYF.

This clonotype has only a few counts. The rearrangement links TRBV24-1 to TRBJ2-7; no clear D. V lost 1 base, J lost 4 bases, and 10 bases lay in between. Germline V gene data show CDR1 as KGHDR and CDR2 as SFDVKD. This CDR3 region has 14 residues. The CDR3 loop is CATSDFRSPYEQYF. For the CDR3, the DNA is TGTGCCACCAGTGATTTTAGGAGCCCGTACGAGCAGTACTTC.

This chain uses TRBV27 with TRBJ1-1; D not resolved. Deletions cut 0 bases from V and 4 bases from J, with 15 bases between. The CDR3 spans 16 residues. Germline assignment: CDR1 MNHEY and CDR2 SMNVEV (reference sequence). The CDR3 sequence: CASSLSGAARSTEAFF. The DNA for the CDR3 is TGTGCCAGCAGTTTATCAGGTGCCGCCAGGAGCACTGAAGCTTTCTTT.

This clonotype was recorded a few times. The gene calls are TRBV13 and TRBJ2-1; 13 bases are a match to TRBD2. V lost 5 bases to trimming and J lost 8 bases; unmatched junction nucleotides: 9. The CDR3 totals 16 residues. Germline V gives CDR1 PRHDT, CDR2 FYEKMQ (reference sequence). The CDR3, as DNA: TGTGCCAGCAGCCCCAGGACTAGCGGGAGAGTGGATGAGCAGTTCTTC. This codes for CASSPRTSGRVDEQFF.

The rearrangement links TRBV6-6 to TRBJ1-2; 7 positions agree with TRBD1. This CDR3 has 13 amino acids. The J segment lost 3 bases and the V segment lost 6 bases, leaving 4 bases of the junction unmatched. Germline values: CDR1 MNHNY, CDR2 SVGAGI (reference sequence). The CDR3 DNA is TGTGCCAGCAGCCATGGGACAGACTATGGCTACACCTTC. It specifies CASSHGTDYGYTF.

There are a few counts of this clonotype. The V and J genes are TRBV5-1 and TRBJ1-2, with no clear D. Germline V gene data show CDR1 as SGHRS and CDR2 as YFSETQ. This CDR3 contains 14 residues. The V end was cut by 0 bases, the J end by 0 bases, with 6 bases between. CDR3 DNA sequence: TGCGCCAGCAGCTTGGCCGTCCCTAACTATGGCTACACCTTC. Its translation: CASSLAVPNYGYTF.

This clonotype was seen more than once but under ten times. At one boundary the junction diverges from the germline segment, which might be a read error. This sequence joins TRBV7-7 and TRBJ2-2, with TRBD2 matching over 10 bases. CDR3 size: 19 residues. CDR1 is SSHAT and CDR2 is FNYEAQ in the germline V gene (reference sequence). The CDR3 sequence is CASSAPRGTSATNTGELFF. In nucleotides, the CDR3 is TGTGCTAGCAGCGCACCCCGTGGGACTAGCGCGACGAACACCGGGGAGCTGTTTTTT.

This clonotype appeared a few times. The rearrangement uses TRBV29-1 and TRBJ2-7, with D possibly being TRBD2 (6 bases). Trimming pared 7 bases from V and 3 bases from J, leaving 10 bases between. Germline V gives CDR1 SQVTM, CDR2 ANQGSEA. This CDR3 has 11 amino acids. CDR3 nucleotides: TGCAGCGGACTAGATGTCTACGAGCAGTACTTC. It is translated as CSGLDVYEQYF.

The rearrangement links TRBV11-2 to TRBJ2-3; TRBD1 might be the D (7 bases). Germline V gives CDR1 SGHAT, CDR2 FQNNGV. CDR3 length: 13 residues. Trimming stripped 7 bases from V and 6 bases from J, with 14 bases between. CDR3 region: CASKVAGQDTQYF. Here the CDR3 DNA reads TGTGCCAGCAAAGTGGCGGGACAGGATACGCAGTATTTT. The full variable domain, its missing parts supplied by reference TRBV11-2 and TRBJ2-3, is EAGVAQSPRYKIIEKRQSVAFWCNPISGHATLYWYQQILGQGPKLLIQFQNNGVVDDSQLPKDRFSAERLKGVDSTLKIQPAKLEDSAVYLCASKVAGQDTQYFGPGTRLTVL.

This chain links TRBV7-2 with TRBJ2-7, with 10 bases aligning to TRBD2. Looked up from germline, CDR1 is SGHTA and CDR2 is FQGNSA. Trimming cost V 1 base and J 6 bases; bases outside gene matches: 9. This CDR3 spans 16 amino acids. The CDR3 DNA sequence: TGTGCCAGCAGCTTAGTTACAGCGGGAGGGATGGGCGAGCAGTACTTC. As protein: CASSLVTAGGMGEQYF.

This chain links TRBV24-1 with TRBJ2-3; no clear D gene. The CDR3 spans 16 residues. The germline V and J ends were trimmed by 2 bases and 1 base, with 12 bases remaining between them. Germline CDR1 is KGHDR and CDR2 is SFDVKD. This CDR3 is CATSDYFGEGTDTQYF. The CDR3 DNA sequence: TGTGCCACCAGTGATTATTTTGGGGAAGGCACAGATACGCAGTATTTT.

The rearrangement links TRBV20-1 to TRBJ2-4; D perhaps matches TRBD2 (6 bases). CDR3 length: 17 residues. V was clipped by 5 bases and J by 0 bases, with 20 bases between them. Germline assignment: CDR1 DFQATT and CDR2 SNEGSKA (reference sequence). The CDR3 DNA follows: TGCAGTGCTTGGGGCCTGGCGGGGAGGCTAGCCAAAAACATTCAGTACTTC. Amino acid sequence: CSAWGLAGRLAKNIQYF.

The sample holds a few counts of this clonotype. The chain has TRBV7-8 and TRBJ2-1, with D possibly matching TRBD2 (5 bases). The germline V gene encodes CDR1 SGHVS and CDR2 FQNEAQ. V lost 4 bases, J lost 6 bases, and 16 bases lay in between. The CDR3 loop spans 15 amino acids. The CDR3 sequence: CASSSQLAWSNEQFF. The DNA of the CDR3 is TGTGCCAGCAGCTCCCAGCTAGCCTGGTCCAATGAGCAGTTCTTC.

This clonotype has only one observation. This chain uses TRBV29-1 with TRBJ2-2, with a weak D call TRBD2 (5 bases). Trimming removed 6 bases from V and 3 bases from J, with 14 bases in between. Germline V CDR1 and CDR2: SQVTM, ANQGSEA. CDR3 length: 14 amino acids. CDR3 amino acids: CSVLDGLYTGELFF. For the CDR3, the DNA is TGCAGCGTCCTTGACGGACTTTACACCGGGGAGCTGTTTTTT.

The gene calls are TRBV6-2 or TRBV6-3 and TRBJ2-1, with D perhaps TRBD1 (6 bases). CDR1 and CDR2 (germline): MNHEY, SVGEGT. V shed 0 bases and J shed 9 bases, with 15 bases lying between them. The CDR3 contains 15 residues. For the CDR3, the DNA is TGTGCCAGCAGTTACTCTCCGGACCGAGGGGGTGAGCAGTTCTTC. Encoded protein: CASSYSPDRGGEQFF.